What follows are 6 T cell receptor beta chains derived from one specimen sequenced in a study of neurological immune-mediated disorders. TCRdb itself ran the 5' RACE reads through MiXCR, one entry per CDR3 protein. Of under 85,000 distinct CDR3 sequences listed, roughly 13% were seen once; the top ten hold 6% to 7%. The sample consisted of PBMCs. Receptors originate from a woman aged 50 to 60 in good health.

This clonotype was seen at least ten times. The genes are TRBV19 and TRBJ2-2, with 7 bases aligning to TRBD1. The CDR3 loop spans 14 amino acids. Trimming removed 7 bases from V and 1 base from J; junction bases left unmatched: 3. Germline values: CDR1 LNHDA, CDR2 SQIVND (reference sequence). This CDR3 reads CASTGTENTGELFF. Here the CDR3 DNA reads TGTGCCAGTACCGGGACAGAGAACACCGGGGAGCTGTTTTTT. Together with reference TRBV19 and TRBJ2-2, the CDR3 gives the full variable domain: DGGITQSPKYLFRKEGQNVTLSCEQNLNHDAMYWYRQDPGQGLRLIYYSQIVNDFQKGDIAEGYSVSREKKESFPLTVTSAQKNPTAFYLCASTGTENTGELFFGEGSRLTVL.

This clonotype is a singleton in its sample. The genes are TRBV20-1 and TRBJ2-1; D might be TRBD1 (6 bases). The CDR3 has 13 amino acids. Trimming cost V 5 bases and J 4 bases, with 12 bases left between them. CDR1 is DFQATT and CDR2 is SNEGSKA in the germline V gene (reference sequence). The CDR3 DNA follows: TGCAGTGCTGCCGGGACAAGTTACAATGAGCAGTTCTTC. Its protein product is CSAAGTSYNEQFF.

This clonotype was recorded at least ten times. This sequence joins TRBV29-1 and TRBJ1-2; 7 bases are a match to TRBD1. V lost 5 bases, J lost 1 base, and 4 bases stayed unmatched. The CDR3 runs 13 residues. Looked up from germline, CDR1 is SQVTM and CDR2 is ANQGSEA. This CDR3 reads CSVYQGVNYGYTF. Written as DNA, the CDR3 is TGCAGCGTTTACCAGGGGGTTAACTATGGCTACACCTTC.

At least ten counts were recorded for this clonotype. V is TRBV20-1 and J is TRBJ2-3, with 7 bases identical to TRBD1. CDR3 length equals 15 residues. J was trimmed by 0 bases and V by 5 bases; bases with no gene match: 8. The V gene's germline CDR1 is DFQATT and CDR2 SNEGSKA (reference sequence). The CDR3 region has the DNA TGCAGTGCTGGTACGACAGGGCATAGCACAGATACGCAGTATTTT. It is translated as CSAGTTGHSTDTQYF.

CDR3 sequence reads: CASSPGTELLGEQFF. The CDR3 DNA follows: TGCGCCAGCAGCCCCGGGACAGAGTTGTTAGGTGAGCAGTTCTTC. The chain links TRBV5-1 to TRBJ2-1, with 7 bases identical to TRBD1. The CDR3 consists of 15 residues. J was trimmed by 9 bases and V by 4 bases; bases with no gene match: 13. Germline CDR1 is SGHRS and CDR2 is YFSETQ.

This clonotype showed up many times. The chain uses TRBV27 and TRBJ2-7; no clear D gene. The germline CDR1 and CDR2 sequences are MNHEY and SMNVEV (reference sequence). CDR3 length equals 14 residues. V was shortened by 5 bases and J by 2 bases, with 13 bases between the two germline ends. The CDR3 reads CASSLRLFPYEQYF. The CDR3 region has the DNA TGTGCCAGCAGTCTCAGGCTGTTTCCCTACGAGCAGTACTTC.